Below, 7 T cell receptor beta chains from the same sample are listed, as sequenced in a study of blood T cell repertoires in COVID-19. Clones were sequenced by immunoSEQ multiplex PCR, and TCRdb holds only the in-frame ones, with some missing. Here the sample spans tens of thousands of clones, roughly 84% being singletons. The sequenced sample consisted of peripheral blood. The receptors shown here come from a woman aged 70-85 years in a cohort sampled during active COVID-19.

This clone appeared a single time. This chain links TRBV5-4 with TRBJ1-1; TRBD1 aligns across 7 bases. Germline V gene lookup returns CDR1 SGHNT and CDR2 YYREEE (reference sequence). J gave up 1 base and V 3 bases, and 6 bases lay outside the gene matches. This CDR3 is built from 15 residues. CDR3 sequence (DNA): TGTGCCAGCAGCTACAGACAGGGCTCGAACACTGAAGCTTTCTTT. Protein sequence: CASSYRQGSNTEAFF. The variable domain in full, completed from reference TRBV5-4 and TRBJ1-1, reads ETGVTQSPTHLIKTRGQQVTLRCSSQSGHNTVSWYQQALGQGPQFIFQYYREEENGRGNFPPRFSGLQFPNYSSELNVNALELDDSALYLCASSYRQGSNTEAFFGQGTRLTVV.

The gene calls are TRBV7-9 and TRBJ1-3; TRBD1 agrees at 8 bases. Germline-derived CDR1 and CDR2 are SEHNR and FQNEAQ (reference sequence). V gave up 6 bases and J gave up 2 bases; unmatched junction bases: 0. The CDR3 spans 13 residues. CDR3 coding DNA: TGTGCCAGCAGGACAGGGGCTGGAAACACCATATATTTT. As protein: CASRTGAGNTIYF.

As DNA, the CDR3 is TGTGCCAGCAGTTACACGGGGGGAACGAACACTGAAGCTTTCTTT. It is translated as CASSYTGGTNTEAFF. The chain is built from TRBV6-5 and TRBJ1-1, with D possibly being TRBD1 (5 bases). The CDR3 extends over 15 amino acids. Trimming cost V 2 bases and J 1 base, with 11 bases left between them. Germline loops: CDR1 MNHEY, CDR2 SVGAGI.

This clone was recorded a few times. V and J are TRBV19 and TRBJ2-3; D is unresolved. Germline lookup yields CDR1 LNHDA and CDR2 SQIVND (reference sequence). The CDR3 extends over 16 amino acids. V shed 3 bases and J shed 2 bases, with 15 bases lying between them. Written as DNA, the CDR3 is TGTGCCAGTAGTATGTGGTCTATGGTAGCCACAGATACGCAGTATTTT. Its protein is CASSMWSMVATDTQYF.

This clone was detected only once. The rearrangement uses TRBV3-1 (or the pseudogene TRBV3-2) and TRBJ1-2; 7 bases line up with TRBD1. There are 14 residues in the CDR3. J gave up 4 bases and V 6 bases, and 8 bases lay outside the gene matches. Germline V gene sequence: CDR1 LGHDT, CDR2 YNNKEL (reference sequence). The chain's CDR3 is CASSLQGQSYGYTF. The DNA of the CDR3 is TGTGCCAGCAGTTTACAGGGGCAAAGCTATGGCTACACCTTC.

The chain joins TRBV3-1 (or the pseudogene TRBV3-2) to TRBJ1-2; TRBD1 matches at 7 bases. CDR1 and CDR2 (germline): LGHDT, YNNKEL (reference sequence). The CDR3 is made up of 14 amino acids. V lost 4 bases to trimming and J lost 4 bases; unmatched junction nucleotides: 6. The CDR3 region has the DNA TGTGCCAGCAGCCGACCGGGACAGCTCTATGGCTACACCTTC. It specifies CASSRPGQLYGYTF.

This clone showed up just once. V usage is TRBV9 and J usage is TRBJ2-3, with 11 bases that match TRBD2. Per the germline V gene, CDR1 is SGDLS and CDR2 is YYNGEE. The J segment lost 1 base and the V segment lost 4 bases, leaving 2 bases of the junction unmatched. This CDR3 region has 15 residues. In DNA form, the CDR3 reads TGTGCCAGCAGCATGGGACTAGCGGGCACAGATACGCAGTATTTT. It codes for CASSMGLAGTDTQYF.